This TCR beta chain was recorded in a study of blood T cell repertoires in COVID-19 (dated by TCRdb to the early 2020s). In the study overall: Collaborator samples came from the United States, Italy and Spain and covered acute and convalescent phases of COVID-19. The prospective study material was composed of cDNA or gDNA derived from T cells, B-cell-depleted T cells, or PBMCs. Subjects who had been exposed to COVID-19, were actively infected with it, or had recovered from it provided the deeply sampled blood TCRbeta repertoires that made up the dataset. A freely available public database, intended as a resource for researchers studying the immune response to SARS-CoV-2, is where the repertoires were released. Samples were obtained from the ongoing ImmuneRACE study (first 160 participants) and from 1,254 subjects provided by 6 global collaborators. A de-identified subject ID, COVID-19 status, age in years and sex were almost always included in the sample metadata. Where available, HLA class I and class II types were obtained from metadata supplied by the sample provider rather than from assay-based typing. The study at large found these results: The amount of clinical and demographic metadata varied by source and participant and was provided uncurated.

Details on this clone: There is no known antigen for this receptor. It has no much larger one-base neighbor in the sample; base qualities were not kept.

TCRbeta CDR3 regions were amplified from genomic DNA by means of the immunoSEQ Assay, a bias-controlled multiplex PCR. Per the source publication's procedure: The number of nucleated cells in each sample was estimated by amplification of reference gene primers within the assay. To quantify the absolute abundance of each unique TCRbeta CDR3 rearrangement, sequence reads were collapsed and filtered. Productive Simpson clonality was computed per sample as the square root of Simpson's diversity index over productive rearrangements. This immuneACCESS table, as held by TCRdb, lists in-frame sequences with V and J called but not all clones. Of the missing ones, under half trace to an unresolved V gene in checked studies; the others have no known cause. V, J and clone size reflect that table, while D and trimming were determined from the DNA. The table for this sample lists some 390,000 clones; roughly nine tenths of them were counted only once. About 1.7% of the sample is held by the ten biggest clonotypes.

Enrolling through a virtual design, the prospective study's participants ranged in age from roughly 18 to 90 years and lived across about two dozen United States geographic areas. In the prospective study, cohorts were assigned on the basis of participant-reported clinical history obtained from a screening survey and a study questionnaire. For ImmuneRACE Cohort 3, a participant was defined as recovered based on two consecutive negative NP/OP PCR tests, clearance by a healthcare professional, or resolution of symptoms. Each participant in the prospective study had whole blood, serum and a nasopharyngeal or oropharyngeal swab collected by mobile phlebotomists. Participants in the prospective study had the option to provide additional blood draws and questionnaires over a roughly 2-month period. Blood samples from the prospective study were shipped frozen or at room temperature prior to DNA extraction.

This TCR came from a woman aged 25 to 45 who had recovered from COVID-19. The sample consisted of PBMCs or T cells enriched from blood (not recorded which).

CDR3 loop: CASSTPGQGTYEQYF. In nucleotides, the sequence is TGTGCCAGCAGTACGCCCGGACAGGGTACCTACGAGCAGTACTTC. The chain was built from TRBV28 and TRBJ2-7; the central 8 bases match TRBD1. Per the germline V gene, MDHEN is the CDR1 and SYDVKM is the CDR2. Clipping removes 5 bases from V and 2 bases from J, with 8 as the unmatched junction base count. The CDR3, from cysteine to phenylalanine, totals 15 residues. Here the CDR3 DNA is all that survives: 45 bases in frame from base 1.